The 13 T cell receptor beta chains listed next were all sequenced from one sample in a study of long-term antiretroviral therapy in people with HIV. Sequencing used immunoSEQ v3.0 at survey level. Method: immunoSEQ multiplex PCR; TCRdb's copy keeps in-frame clones and lacks some. This sample yields around 25,000 clones, of which about 90% are seen a single time; more than 4.5% belongs to the top ten. The sequenced sample was unsorted PBMCs, obtained around 4.6 years after starting antiretroviral therapy. The source is a man aged 25-40 years with HIV.

DNA of the CDR3: TGTGCCAGCAGTTTGGTCTTGAACACTGAAGCTTTCTTT. Translated: CASSLVLNTEAFF. The chain joins TRBV6-5 to TRBJ1-1; D ambiguous. Germline-derived CDR1 and CDR2 are MNHEY and SVGAGI. Trimming took 4 bases from V and 0 from J, leaving 6 bases between them. This CDR3 has 13 residues.

The V gene is TRBV2, the J gene TRBJ2-5; D ambiguous. Per germline, CDR1 SNHLY and CDR2 FYNNEI. This CDR3 spans 15 amino acids. Trimming pared 0 bases from V and 1 base from J, leaving 9 bases between. The CDR3 protein is CASSEARPFQETQYF. CDR3 in DNA: TGTGCCAGCAGTGAAGCTCGCCCCTTCCAAGAGACCCAGTACTTC.

V gene TRBV28 combines with J gene TRBJ2-7; D remains ambiguous. V lost 3 bases to trimming and J lost 0 bases, with 15 bases between them. Per germline, CDR1 MDHEN and CDR2 SYDVKM. This CDR3 spans 16 amino acids. CDR3: CASSFSTYWSSYEQYF. The CDR3 DNA sequence: TGTGCCAGCAGTTTTTCCACGTACTGGAGCTCCTACGAGCAGTACTTC.

CDR3 DNA sequence: TGTGCCAGCAGCTTAGCCCCCAATCAGCCCCAGCATTTT. Translating it yields CASSLAPNQPQHF. V and J are TRBV7-9 and TRBJ1-5, with D unresolved. V was shortened by 0 bases and J by 3 bases, with 3 bases between the two germline ends. CDR3 length: 13 residues. Germline assignment: CDR1 SEHNR and CDR2 FQNEAQ (reference sequence).

This chain uses TRBV4-3 with TRBJ1-1; D is undetermined. The CDR3 has 15 residues. Germline CDR1 LGHNA, CDR2 YSLEER. Trimming pared 0 bases from V and 2 bases from J, leaving 10 bases between. Here the CDR3 reads CASSQENGRNTEAFF. DNA of the CDR3: TGCGCCAGCAGCCAAGAGAACGGGAGAAACACTGAAGCTTTCTTT.

The CDR3 sequence: CASSQNRGNEKLFF. In DNA, the CDR3 is TGCGCCAGCAGCCAGAACAGAGGTAATGAAAAACTGTTTTTT. V usage is TRBV4-3 and J usage is TRBJ1-4; unclear D gene. The CDR3 is 14 residues long. V gave up 3 bases and J gave up 4 bases, with 9 bases separating them. CDR1 and CDR2 (germline): LGHNA, YSLEER.

The J gene is TRBJ2-7, the V gene TRBV11-2; no clear D gene. Germline values: CDR1 SGHAT, CDR2 FQNNGV. This CDR3 is built from 14 residues. The ends were cut back, 2 bases at V and 2 bases at J, with 10 bases in the middle. For the CDR3, the DNA is TGTGCCAGCAGCTTAAGTAGGGCGACCTACGAGCAGTACTTC. Amino acids: CASSLSRATYEQYF. Looking up the rest from reference TRBV11-2 and TRBJ2-7 gives the full variable domain: EAGVAQSPRYKIIEKRQSVAFWCNPISGHATLYWYQQILGQGPKLLIQFQNNGVVDDSQLPKDRFSAERLKGVDSTLKIQPAKLEDSAVYLCASSLSRATYEQYFGPGTRLTVT.

The genes are TRBV9 and TRBJ2-1, with 9 bases fitting TRBD2. Trimming at V came to 0 bases and at J to 14 bases, leaving 9 bases not matched to a gene. Germline CDR1 is SGDLS and CDR2 is YYNGEE. The CDR3 is 14 residues long. CDR3 DNA: TGTGCCAGCAGCGTAGGGGTTAGCGGGAGAGGCGAGTTCTTC. Translation: CASSVGVSGRGEFF.

The chain joins TRBV19 to TRBJ1-1; no definite D call. Trimming stripped 4 bases from V and 0 bases from J, with 9 bases between. The CDR3 runs to 14 residues. Germline assignment: CDR1 LNHDA and CDR2 SQIVND (reference sequence). CDR3 in DNA: TGTGCCAGTAGTACGGGCGTCATGAACACTGAAGCTTTCTTT. It translates to CASSTGVMNTEAFF.

This chain links TRBV7-9 with TRBJ2-7, with 10 positions matching TRBD2. This CDR3 contains 16 residues. The V segment lost 0 bases and the J segment 6 bases; nucleotides outside the gene matches: 8. From germline, CDR1 is SEHNR and CDR2 FQNEAQ (reference sequence). The CDR3 loop is CASSLAGGLASSEQYF. CDR3 nucleotides: TGTGCCAGCAGCTTAGCGGGGGGACTAGCGAGCTCCGAGCAGTACTTC.

This clone was counted once. The chain is built from TRBV6-1 and TRBJ1-1; D uncertain. The ends were cut back, 8 bases at V and 7 bases at J, with 14 bases in the middle. From germline, CDR1 is MNHNS and CDR2 SASEGT. This CDR3 has 12 residues. In DNA form, the CDR3 reads TGTGCCAGCGTAATTGAGGGAGGTGAAGCTTTCTTT. Residues: CASVIEGGEAFF.

The chain uses TRBV7-9 and TRBJ1-6; no reliable D call. Trimming removed 4 bases from V and 0 bases from J, with 7 bases in between. This CDR3 is 15 amino acids long. CDR1 is SEHNR and CDR2 is FQNEAQ in the germline V gene (reference sequence). CDR3 DNA sequence: TGTGCCAGCAGCTCCTCGGGCTCCTATAATTCACCCCTCCACTTT. Its protein product is CASSSSGSYNSPLHF.

The rearrangement links TRBV5-6 to TRBJ2-3; D may be TRBD2 (6 bases). Per germline, CDR1 SGHDT and CDR2 YYEEEE. CDR3 length: 15 residues. V lost 4 bases to trimming and J lost 5 bases, with 17 bases between them. This CDR3 is CASSPVGGRGDTQYF. The CDR3 bases are TGTGCCAGCAGCCCGGTTGGAGGGCGGGGAGATACGCAGTATTTT.